This T cell receptor (beta chain) stems from a study of T cell responses to AZD1222 COVID-19 vaccine. Study overall: Second-dose schedules of about 4 or about 12 weeks were combined. General observations from the study: Sampling captured repertoires only after the peak T cell response. Baseline testing showed seropositivity in only six AZD1222 recipients. There were mostly white British donors and more females than males, and clonal diversity was possibly underestimated.

In this sample, this clone turned up once. The antigen remains unidentified. Mismatch with germline at one junction end may stem from a read error. Profiled with immunoSEQ multiplex PCR; TCRdb holds only in-frame clones, not every one. Seen here are fewer than 150,000 clones, roughly 80% observed once, and the top ten hold roughly 3.9%. The CDR3 spans 13 residues. Germline CDR1 reads SGHRS; CDR2 reads YFSETQ. The rearrangement links TRBV5-1 to TRBJ2-7, with D tentatively TRBD1 or TRBD2 (6 bases each). This receptor was taken from an adult in good health. The specimen comprised peripheral blood, sampled on day 0 of AZD1222 vaccination. CDR3 sequence (DNA): TGCGCCAGCAGTTTGGGGGCGGGAAACGAGCAGTACTTC. This translates into CASSLGAGNEQYF.